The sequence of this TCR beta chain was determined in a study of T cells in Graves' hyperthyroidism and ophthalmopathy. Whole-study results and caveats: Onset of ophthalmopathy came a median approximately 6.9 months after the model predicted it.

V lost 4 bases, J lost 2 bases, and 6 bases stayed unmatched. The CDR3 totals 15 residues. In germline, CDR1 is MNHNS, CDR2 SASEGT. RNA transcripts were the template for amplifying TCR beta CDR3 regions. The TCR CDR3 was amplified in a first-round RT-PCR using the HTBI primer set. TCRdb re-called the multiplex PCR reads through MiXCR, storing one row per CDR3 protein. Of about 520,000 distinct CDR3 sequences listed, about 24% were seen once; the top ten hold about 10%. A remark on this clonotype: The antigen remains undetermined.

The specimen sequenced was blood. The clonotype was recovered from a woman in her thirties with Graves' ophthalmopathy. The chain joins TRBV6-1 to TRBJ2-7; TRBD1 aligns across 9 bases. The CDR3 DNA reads TGTGCCAGCAGTGGGGACAGGGTGACTCCCTACGAGCAGTACTTC. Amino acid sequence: CASSGDRVTPYEQYF.